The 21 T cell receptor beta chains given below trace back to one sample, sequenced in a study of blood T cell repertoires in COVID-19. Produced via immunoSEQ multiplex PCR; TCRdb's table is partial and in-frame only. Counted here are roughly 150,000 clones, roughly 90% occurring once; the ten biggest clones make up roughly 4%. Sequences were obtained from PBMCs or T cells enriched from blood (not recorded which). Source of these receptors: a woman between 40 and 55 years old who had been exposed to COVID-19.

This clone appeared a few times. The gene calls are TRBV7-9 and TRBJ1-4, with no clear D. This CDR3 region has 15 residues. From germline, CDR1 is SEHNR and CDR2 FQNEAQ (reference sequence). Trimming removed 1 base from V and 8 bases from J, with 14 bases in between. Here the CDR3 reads CASSLEVAPGEKLFF. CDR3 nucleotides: TGTGCCAGCAGCTTAGAGGTAGCCCCGGGGGAAAAACTGTTTTTT.

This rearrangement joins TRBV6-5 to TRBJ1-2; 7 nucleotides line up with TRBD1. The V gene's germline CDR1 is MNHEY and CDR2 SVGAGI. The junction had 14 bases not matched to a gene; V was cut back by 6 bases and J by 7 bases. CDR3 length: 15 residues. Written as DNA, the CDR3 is TGTGCCAGCAGGATCTCTACCCCAGGGGGTGCTGGCTACACCTTC. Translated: CASRISTPGGAGYTF.

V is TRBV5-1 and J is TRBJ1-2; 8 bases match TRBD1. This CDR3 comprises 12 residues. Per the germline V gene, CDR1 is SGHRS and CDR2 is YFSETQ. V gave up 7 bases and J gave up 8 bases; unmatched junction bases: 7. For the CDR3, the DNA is TGCGCCAGCGCCCTGGACAGGGAAGGCTACACCTTC. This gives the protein CASALDREGYTF.

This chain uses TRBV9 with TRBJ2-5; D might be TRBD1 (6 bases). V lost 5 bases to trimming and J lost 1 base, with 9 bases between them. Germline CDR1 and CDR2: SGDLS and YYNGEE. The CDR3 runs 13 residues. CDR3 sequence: CASSTGTQETQYF. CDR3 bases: TGTGCCAGCAGTACAGGGACCCAAGAGACCCAGTACTTC.

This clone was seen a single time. The CDR3 loop reads CASSPGQGDQPQHF. The DNA for the CDR3 is TGTGCCAGCAGTCCCGGACAGGGGGACCAGCCCCAGCATTTT. This chain uses TRBV27 with TRBJ1-5; 10 bases are a match to TRBD1. With 5 bases clipped from V and 7 bases from J, the junction kept 5 bases outside the gene matches. Germline CDR1 is MNHEY and CDR2 is SMNVEV (reference sequence). The CDR3 is 14 amino acids.

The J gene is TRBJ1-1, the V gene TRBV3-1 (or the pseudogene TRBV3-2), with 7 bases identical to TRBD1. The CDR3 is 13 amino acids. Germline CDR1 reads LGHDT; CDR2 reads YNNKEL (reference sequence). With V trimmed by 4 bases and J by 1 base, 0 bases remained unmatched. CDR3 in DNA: TGTGCCAGCAGCCGGGACAGGAACACTGAAGCTTTCTTT. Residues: CASSRDRNTEAFF.

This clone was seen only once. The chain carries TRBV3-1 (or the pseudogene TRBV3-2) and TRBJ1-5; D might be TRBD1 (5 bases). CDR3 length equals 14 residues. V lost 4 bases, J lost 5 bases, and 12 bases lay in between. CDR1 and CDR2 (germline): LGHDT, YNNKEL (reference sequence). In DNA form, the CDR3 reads TGTGCCAGCAGCCGTGGGGGGATGGATCAGCCCCAGCATTTT. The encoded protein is CASSRGGMDQPQHF.

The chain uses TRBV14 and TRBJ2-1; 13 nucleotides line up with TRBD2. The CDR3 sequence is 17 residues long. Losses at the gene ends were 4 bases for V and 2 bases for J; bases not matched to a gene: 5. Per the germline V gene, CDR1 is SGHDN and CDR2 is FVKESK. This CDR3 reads CASSLRTSGSTYNEQFF. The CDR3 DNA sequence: TGTGCCAGCAGCCTACGGACTAGCGGGAGTACCTACAATGAGCAGTTCTTC.

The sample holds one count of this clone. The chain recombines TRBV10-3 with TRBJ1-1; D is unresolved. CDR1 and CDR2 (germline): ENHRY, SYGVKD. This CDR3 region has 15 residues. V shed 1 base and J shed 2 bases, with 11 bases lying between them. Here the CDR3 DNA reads TGTGCCATCAGTGAGTACCCGACACCCAACACTGAAGCTTTCTTT. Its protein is CAISEYPTPNTEAFF.

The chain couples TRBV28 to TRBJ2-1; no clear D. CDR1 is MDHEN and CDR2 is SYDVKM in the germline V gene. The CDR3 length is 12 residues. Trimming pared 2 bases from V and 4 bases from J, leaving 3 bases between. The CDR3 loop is CASSLRYNEQFF. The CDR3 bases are TGTGCCAGCAGTTTACGTTACAATGAGCAGTTCTTC.

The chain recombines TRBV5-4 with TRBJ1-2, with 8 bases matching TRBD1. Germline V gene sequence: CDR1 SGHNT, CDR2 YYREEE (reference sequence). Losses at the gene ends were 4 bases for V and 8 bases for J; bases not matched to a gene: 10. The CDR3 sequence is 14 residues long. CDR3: CASSGSQGVEGYTF. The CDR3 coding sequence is TGTGCCAGCAGCGGTTCACAGGGGGTGGAGGGCTACACCTTC.

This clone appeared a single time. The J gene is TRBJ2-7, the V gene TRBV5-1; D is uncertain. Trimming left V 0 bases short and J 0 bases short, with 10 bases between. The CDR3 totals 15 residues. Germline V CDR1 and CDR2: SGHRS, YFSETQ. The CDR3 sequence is CASSLGFEVSYEQYF. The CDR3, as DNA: TGCGCCAGCAGCTTGGGATTCGAGGTCTCCTACGAGCAGTACTTC.

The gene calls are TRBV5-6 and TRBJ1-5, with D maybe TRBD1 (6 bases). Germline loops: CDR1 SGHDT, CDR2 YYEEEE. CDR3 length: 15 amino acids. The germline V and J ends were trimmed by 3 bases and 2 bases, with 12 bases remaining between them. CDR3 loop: CASSYGGFGNQPQHF. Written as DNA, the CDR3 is TGTGCCAGCAGCTATGGGGGCTTTGGCAATCAGCCCCAGCATTTT.

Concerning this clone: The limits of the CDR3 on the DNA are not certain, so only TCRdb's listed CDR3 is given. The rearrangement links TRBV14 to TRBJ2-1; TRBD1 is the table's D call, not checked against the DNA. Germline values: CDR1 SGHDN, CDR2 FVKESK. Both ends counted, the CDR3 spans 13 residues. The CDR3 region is CASSQVAQGTCFF.

In DNA form, the CDR3 reads TGTGCCAGCTCACTGCAGAGCGGGTTCTACAATGAGCAGTTCTTC. It codes for CASSLQSGFYNEQFF. The gene calls are TRBV18 and TRBJ2-1; possible D gene TRBD2, 6 bases. The CDR3 has 15 amino acids. From germline, CDR1 is KGHSH and CDR2 LQKENI. V was pared by 4 bases and J by 3 bases, with 13 bases between.

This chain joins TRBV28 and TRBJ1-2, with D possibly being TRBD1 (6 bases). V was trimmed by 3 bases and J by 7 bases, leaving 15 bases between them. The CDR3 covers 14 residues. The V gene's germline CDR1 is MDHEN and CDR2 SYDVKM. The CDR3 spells CASSLVGRGGGYTF. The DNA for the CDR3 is TGTGCCAGCAGTTTGGTAGGGAGGGGGGGTGGCTACACCTTC.

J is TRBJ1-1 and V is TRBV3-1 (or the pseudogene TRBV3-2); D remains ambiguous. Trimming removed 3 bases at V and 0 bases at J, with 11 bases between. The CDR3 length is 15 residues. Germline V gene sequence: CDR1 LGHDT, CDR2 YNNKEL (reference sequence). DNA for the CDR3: TGTGCCAGCAGCCATCGCGGCTTCATGAACACTGAAGCTTTCTTT. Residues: CASSHRGFMNTEAFF.

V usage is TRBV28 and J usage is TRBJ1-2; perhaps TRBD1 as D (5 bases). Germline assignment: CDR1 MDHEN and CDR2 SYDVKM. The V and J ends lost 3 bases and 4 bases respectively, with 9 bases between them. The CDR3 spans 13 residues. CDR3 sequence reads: CASSFLDTYGYTF. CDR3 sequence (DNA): TGTGCCAGCAGTTTCCTGGACACCTATGGCTACACCTTC.

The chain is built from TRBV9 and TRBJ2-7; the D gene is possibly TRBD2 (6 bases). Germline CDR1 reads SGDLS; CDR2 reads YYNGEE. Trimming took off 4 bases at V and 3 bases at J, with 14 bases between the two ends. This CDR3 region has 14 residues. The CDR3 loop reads CASSPGGRHYEQYF. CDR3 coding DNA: TGTGCCAGCAGCCCCGGGGGACGCCACTACGAGCAGTACTTC.

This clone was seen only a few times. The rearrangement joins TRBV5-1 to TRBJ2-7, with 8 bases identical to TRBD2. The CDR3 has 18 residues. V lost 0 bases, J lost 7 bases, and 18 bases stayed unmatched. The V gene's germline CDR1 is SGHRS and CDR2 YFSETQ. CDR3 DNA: TGCGCCAGCAGCTTGGCGGGTTCCGGACTAGCCGGAAGGGGTGAGCAGTACTTC. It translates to CASSLAGSGLAGRGEQYF.

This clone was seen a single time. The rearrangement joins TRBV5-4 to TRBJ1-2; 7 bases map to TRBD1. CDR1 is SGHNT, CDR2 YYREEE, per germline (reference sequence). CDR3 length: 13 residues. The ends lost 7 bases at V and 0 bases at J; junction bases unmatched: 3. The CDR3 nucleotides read TGTGCCAGCTCCGGGACAGCTAACTATGGCTACACCTTC. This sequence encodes CASSGTANYGYTF.